The 2 T cell receptor beta chains listed next were all sequenced from one sample in a study of shared clonotypes between healthy human individuals. It was CD45RO-negative cells, positively selected for CCR7, that made up naive CD8 cells, with terminally differentiated effector memory CD45RA+ cells excluded. Some clones are missing from TCRdb's copy, which holds only in-frame ones; the method was immunoSEQ multiplex PCR. The profile shows about 610,000 clones, around 96% of them singletons. The sample consisted of naive CD8+ T cells sorted from blood. The receptors shown here come from a woman between 25 and 40 years old in good health.

The rearrangement uses TRBV7-8 and TRBJ1-4; D not resolved. In germline, CDR1 is SGHVS, CDR2 FQNEAQ. The length of the CDR3 is 18 residues. Trimming stripped 1 base from V and 0 bases from J, with 15 bases between. The CDR3 sequence: CASSLESPGWATNEKLFF. CDR3 sequence (DNA): TGTGCCAGCAGCTTAGAGTCCCCCGGCTGGGCAACTAATGAAAAACTGTTTTTT.

The chain carries TRBV9 and TRBJ2-7; TRBD2 matches at 9 bases. CDR1 and CDR2 from the germline V gene are SGDLS and YYNGEE. This CDR3 is built from 15 residues. Unmatched junction bases numbered 1, after V lost 0 bases and J lost 0 bases. CDR3 bases: TGTGCCAGCAGCGTAGGGACTAGCGTCTCCTACGAGCAGTACTTC. Its protein product is CASSVGTSVSYEQYF.